The 6 T cell receptor beta chains given below trace back to one sample, sequenced in a study of cytomegalovirus exposure and HLA in healthy donors. This PCR relied on a set of 60 Vbeta primers and 13 Jbeta primers. The method was immunoSEQ multiplex PCR; TCRdb's version includes in-frame clones alone and lacks a portion of them. This sample has 80,000 to 95,000 clones; about three quarters occur once, and the top ten carry roughly 15%. Sequencing input: PBMCs. The source of these receptors is a woman in her fifties or sixties in good health and CMV-seropositive.

V is TRBV6-1 and J is TRBJ1-5; 8 bases are shared with TRBD1. J gave up 5 bases and V 6 bases, and 6 bases lay outside the gene matches. Germline values: CDR1 MNHNS, CDR2 SASEGT. The CDR3 sequence is 14 residues long. CDR3 in DNA: TGTGCCAGCAGACAGGACAGGGAGGATCAGCCCCAGCATTTT. Translating it yields CASRQDREDQPQHF.

The chain couples TRBV20-1 to TRBJ2-4; 7 bases match TRBD1. Germline loops: CDR1 DFQATT, CDR2 SNEGSKA (reference sequence). CDR3 length equals 11 residues. After removal of 8 bases from V and 7 bases from J, the junction contained 5 bases not matched to a gene. The DNA for the CDR3 is TGCAGTTCTCCCAGGGGGAACATTCAGTACTTC. It codes for CSSPRGNIQYF.

The J gene is TRBJ2-7, the V gene TRBV4-2; TRBD2 matches at 11 bases. V lost 0 bases, J lost 6 bases, and 4 bases stayed unmatched. Germline CDR1 reads LGHNA; CDR2 reads YNFKEQ. The CDR3 is 15 amino acids. The CDR3 coding sequence is TGTGCCAGCAGCCAAGATACTAGCGGGAGCTTCGAGCAGTACTTC. Protein product: CASSQDTSGSFEQYF.

V is TRBV28 and J is TRBJ2-7, with TRBD1 matching over 8 bases. Germline values: CDR1 MDHEN, CDR2 SYDVKM. The ends lost 7 bases at V and 4 bases at J; junction bases unmatched: 12. The CDR3 is made up of 15 amino acids. CDR3 sequence (DNA): TGTGCCAGCACCCAGACAGGGGAGTCTCTTTACGAGCAGTACTTC. Translating gives CASTQTGESLYEQYF.

This clone was counted a single time. The chain links TRBV14 to TRBJ2-3; a possible D gene is TRBD2 (6 bases). This CDR3 spans 13 amino acids. The V and J ends lost 4 bases and 5 bases respectively, with 10 bases between them. Germline CDR1 is SGHDN and CDR2 is FVKESK. The CDR3 reads CASSRGTLDTQYF. The CDR3 DNA follows: TGTGCCAGCAGCCGCGGGACTCTAGATACGCAGTATTTT. The full variable domain, in which reference TRBV14 and TRBJ2-3 provide the parts outside the CDR3, is EAGVTQFPSHSVIEKGQTVTLRCDPISGHDNLYWYRRVMGKEIKFLLHFVKESKQDESGMPNNRFLAERTGGTYSTLKVQPAELEDSGVYFCASSRGTLDTQYFGPGTRLTVL.

The chain is built from TRBV7-7 and TRBJ2-1, with TRBD2 matching 13 bases. This CDR3 has 16 residues. Trimming removed 5 bases from V and 5 bases from J; junction bases left unmatched: 6. CDR1 is SSHAT, CDR2 FNYEAQ, per germline (reference sequence). CDR3 loop: CASSPLLAGGHNEQFF. CDR3 in DNA: TGTGCCAGCAGCCCATTACTAGCGGGGGGGCACAATGAGCAGTTCTTC. Full variable domain (missing parts from reference TRBV7-7 and TRBJ2-1): GAGVSQSPRYKVTKRGQDVTLRCDPISSHATLYWYQQALGQGPEFLTYFNYEAQPDKSGLPSDRFSAERPEGSISTLTIQRTEQRDSAMYRCASSPLLAGGHNEQFFGPGTRLTVL.